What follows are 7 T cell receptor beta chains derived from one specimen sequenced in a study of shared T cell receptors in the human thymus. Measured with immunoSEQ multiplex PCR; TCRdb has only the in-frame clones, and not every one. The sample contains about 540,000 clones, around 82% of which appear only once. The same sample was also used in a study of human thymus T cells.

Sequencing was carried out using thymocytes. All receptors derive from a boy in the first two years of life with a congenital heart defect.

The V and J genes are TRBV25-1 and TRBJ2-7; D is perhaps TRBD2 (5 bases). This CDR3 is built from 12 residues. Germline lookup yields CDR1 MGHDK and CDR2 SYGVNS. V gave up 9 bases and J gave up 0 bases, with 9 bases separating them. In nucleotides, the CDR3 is TGTGCCAGTGGGAGTGGCTCCTACGAGCAGTACTTC. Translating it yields CASGSGSYEQYF.

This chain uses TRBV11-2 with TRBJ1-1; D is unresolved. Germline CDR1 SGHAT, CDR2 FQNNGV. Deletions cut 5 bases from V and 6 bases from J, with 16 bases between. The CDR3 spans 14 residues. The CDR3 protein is CASSPPSGVPEAFF. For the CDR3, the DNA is TGTGCCAGCAGCCCCCCGTCGGGAGTCCCTGAAGCTTTCTTT.

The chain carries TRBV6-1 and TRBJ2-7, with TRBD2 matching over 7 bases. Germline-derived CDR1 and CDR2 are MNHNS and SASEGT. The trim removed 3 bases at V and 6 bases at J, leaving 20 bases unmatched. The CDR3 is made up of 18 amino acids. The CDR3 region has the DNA TGTGCCAGCAGTGAGACGCCACTGCTAGCGGACCTTATATCCGAGCAGTACTTC. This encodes CASSETPLLADLISEQYF.

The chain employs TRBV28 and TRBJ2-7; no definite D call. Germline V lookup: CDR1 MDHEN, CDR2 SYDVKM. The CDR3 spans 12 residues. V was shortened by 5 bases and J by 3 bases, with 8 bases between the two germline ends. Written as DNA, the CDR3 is TGTGCCAGCAGTCCCACTGACTACGAGCAGTACTTC. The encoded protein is CASSPTDYEQYF.

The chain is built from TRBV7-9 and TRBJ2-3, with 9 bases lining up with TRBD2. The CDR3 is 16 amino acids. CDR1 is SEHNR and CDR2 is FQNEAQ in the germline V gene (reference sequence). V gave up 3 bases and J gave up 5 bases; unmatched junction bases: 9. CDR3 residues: CASSLSLAGVRDTQYF. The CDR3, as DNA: TGTGCCAGCAGCTTGAGTTTAGCGGGAGTGAGAGATACGCAGTATTTT.

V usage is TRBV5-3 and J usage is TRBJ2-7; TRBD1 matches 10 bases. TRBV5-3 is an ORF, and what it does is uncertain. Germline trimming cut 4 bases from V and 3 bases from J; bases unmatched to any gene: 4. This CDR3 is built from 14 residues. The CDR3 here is CARSGDRGYYEQYF. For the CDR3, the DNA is TGTGCCAGAAGCGGGGACAGGGGATACTACGAGCAGTACTTC.

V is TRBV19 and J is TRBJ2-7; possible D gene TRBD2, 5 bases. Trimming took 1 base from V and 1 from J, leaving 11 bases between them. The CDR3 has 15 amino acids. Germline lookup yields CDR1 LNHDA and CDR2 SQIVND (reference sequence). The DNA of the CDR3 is TGTGCCAGTAGTATAGGACTACACCATTCCTACGAGCAGTACTTC. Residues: CASSIGLHHSYEQYF.